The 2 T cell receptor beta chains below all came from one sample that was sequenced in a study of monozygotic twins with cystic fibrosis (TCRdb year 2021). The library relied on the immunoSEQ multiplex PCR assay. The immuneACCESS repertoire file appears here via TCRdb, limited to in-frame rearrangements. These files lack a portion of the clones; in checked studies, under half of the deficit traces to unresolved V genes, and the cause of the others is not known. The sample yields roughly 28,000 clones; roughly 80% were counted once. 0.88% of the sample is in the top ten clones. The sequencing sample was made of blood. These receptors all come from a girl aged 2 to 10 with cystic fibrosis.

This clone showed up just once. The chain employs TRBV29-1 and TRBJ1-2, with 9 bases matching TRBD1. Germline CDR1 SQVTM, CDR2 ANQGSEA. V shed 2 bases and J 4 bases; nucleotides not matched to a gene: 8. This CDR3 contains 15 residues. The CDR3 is CSVELPGQGSYGYTF. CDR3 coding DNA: TGCAGCGTTGAACTACCGGGACAGGGCAGCTATGGCTACACCTTC.

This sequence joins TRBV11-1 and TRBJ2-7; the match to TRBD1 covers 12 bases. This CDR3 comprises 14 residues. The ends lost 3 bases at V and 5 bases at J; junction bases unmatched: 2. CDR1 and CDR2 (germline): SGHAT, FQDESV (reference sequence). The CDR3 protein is CASSLGQGANEQYF. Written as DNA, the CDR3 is TGTGCCAGCAGCTTGGGACAGGGGGCCAACGAGCAGTACTTC.